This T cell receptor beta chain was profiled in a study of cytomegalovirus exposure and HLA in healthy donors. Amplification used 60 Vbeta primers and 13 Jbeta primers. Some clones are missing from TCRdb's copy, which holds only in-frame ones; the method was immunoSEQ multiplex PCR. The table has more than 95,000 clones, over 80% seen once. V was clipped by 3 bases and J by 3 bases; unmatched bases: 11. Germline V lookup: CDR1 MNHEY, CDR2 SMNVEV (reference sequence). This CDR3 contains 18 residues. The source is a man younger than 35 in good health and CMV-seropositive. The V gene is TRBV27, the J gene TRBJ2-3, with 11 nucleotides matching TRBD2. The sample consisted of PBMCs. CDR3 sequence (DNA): TGTGCCAGCAGTTTGTTCTCCGGGACTAGCGGTATTACAGATACGCAGTATTTT. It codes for CASSLFSGTSGITDTQYF.